This entry concerns a single T cell receptor (beta chain). The sample comes from a study of CD8+ T cells in alopecia areata. Extraction of RNA preceded its reverse transcription into cDNA, which served as the sequencing template. Some clones are missing from TCRdb's copy, which holds only in-frame ones; the method was immunoSEQ multiplex PCR. The sample has about 34,000 clones, around three fifths seen once. Trimming shortened V by 4 bases and J by 3 bases, and 13 bases separated the two germline ends. Germline values: CDR1 MNHEY, CDR2 SMNVEV (reference sequence). CDR3 size: 15 residues. The chain recombines TRBV27 with TRBJ1-5, with a weak D call TRBD1 (6 bases). The TCR comes from a human donor with alopecia areata. Sequencing was performed on NKG2D-high CD8+ T cells sorted from blood. The CDR3: CASSSSNRDNQPQHF. The DNA for the CDR3 is TGTGCCAGCAGTTCCTCTAACAGGGACAATCAGCCCCAGCATTTT.